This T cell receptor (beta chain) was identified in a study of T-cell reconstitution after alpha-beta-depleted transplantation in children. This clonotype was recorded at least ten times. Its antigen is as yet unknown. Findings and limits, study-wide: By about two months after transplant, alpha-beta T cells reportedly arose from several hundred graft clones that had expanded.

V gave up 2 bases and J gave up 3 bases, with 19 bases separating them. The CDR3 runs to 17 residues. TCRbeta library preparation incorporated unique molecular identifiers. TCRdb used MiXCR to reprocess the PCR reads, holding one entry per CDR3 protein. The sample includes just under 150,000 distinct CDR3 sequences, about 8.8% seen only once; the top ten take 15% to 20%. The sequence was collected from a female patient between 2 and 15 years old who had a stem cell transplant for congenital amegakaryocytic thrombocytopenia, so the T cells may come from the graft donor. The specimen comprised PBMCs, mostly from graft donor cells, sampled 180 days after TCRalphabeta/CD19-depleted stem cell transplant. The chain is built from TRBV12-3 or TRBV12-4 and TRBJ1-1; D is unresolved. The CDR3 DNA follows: TGTGCCAGCAGTTTAAGAGGGAAGGTGGGTGGGTACACTGAAGCTTTCTTT. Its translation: CASSLRGKVGGYTEAFF.